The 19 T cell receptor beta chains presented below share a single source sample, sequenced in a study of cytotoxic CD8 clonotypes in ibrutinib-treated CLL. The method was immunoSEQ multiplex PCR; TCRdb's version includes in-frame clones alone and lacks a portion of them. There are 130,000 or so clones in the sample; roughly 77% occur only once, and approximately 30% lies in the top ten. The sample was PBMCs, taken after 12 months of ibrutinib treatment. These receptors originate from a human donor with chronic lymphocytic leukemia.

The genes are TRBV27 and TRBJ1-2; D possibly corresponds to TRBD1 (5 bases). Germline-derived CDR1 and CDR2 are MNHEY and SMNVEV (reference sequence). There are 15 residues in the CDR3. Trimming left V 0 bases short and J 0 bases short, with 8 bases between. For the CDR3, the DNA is TGTGCCAGCAGTTTATCAGCAGGGACTAACTATGGCTACACCTTC. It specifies CASSLSAGTNYGYTF.

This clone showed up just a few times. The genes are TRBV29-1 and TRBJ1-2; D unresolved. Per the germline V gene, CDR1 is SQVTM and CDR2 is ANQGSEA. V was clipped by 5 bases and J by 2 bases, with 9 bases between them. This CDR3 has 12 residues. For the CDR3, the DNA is TGCAGCGTTCCGGAGCAGAACTATGGCTACACCTTC. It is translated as CSVPEQNYGYTF.

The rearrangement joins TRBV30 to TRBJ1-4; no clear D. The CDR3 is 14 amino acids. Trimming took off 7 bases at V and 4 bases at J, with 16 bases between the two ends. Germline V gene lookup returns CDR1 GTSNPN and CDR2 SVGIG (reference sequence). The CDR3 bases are TGTGCCTACTGGAGCGGGCAGGATAATGAAAAACTGTTTTTT. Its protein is CAYWSGQDNEKLFF.

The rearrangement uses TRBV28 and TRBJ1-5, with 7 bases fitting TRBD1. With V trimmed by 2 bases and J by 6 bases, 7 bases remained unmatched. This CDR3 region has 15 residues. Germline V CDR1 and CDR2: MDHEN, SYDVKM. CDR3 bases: TGTGCCAGCAGTTTAGGGCAGGGGGAAGGTCAGCCCCAGCATTTT. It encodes CASSLGQGEGQPQHF. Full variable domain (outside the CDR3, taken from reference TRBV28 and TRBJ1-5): DVKVTQSSRYLVKRTGEKVFLECVQDMDHENMFWYRQDPGLGLRLIYFSYDVKMKEKGDIPEGYSVSREKKERFSLILESASTNQTSMYLCASSLGQGEGQPQHFGDGTRLSIL.

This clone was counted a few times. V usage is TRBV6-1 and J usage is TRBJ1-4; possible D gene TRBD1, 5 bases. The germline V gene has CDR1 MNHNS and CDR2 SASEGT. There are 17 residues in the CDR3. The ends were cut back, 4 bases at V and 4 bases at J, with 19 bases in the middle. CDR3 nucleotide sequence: TGTGCCAGCAGTGTTGGACATCTGATCCCTTTTAATGAAAAACTGTTTTTT. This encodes CASSVGHLIPFNEKLFF.

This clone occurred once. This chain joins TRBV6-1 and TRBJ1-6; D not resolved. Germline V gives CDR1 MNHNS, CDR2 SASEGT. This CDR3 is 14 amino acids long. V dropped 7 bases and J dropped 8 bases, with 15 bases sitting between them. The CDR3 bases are TGTGCCAGCACCGAAGTCGATGCGGATTCACCCCTCCACTTT. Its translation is CASTEVDADSPLHF.

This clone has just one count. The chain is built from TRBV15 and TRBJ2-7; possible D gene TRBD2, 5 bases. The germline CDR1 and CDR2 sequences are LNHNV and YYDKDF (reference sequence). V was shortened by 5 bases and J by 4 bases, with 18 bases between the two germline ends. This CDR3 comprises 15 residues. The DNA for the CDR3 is TGTGCCACCAGCCCTCGGGCGGGCGCGGTTTACGAGCAGTACTTC. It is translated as CATSPRAGAVYEQYF.

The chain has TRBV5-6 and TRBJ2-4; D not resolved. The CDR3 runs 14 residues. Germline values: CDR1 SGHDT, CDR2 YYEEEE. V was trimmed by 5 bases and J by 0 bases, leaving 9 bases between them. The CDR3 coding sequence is TGTGCCAGCAGGCGGTCAGTAGCCAAAAACATTCAGTACTTC. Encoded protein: CASRRSVAKNIQYF.

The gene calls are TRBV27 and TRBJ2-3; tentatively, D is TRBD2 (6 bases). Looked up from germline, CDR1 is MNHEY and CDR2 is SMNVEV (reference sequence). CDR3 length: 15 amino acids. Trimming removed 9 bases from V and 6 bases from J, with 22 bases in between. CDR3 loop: CASQKGGHLLDTQYF. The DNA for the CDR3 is TGTGCCAGTCAGAAGGGAGGCCACCTTTTGGATACGCAGTATTTT.

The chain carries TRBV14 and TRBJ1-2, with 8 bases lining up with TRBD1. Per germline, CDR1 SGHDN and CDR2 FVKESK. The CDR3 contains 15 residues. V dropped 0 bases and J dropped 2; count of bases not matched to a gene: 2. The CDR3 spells CASSQEWTGNYGYTF. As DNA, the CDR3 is TGTGCCAGCAGCCAAGAGTGGACAGGGAACTATGGCTACACCTTC.

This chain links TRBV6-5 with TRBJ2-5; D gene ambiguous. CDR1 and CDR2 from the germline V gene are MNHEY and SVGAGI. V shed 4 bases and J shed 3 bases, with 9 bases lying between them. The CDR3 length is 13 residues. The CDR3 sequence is CASSFGRKETQYF. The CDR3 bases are TGTGCCAGCAGTTTCGGCCGCAAAGAGACCCAGTACTTC.

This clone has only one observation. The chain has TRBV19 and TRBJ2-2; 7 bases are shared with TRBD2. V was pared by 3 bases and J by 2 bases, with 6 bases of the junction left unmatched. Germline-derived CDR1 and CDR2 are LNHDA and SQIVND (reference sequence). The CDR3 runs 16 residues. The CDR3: CASSIRLAVNTGELFF. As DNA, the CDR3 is TGTGCCAGTAGTATTCGGCTAGCGGTAAACACCGGGGAGCTGTTTTTT.

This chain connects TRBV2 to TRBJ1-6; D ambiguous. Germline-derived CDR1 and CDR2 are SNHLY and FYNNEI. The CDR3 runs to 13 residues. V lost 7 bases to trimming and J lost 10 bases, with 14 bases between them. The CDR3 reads CASTQNPQSPLHF. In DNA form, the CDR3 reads TGTGCCAGCACCCAAAATCCCCAGTCACCCCTCCACTTT.

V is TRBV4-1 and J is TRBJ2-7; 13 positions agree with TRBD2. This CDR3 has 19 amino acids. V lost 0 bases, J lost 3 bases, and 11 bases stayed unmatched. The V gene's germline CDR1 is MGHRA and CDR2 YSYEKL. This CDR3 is CASSQDRRPGLAGDYEQYF. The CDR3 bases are TGCGCCAGCAGCCAAGATCGCCGTCCCGGACTAGCGGGAGACTACGAGCAGTACTTC.

CDR3 bases: TGTGCCATCAGGGCTACGGAACTAGCGGGGAACAATGAGCAGTTCTTC. Amino acids: CAIRATELAGNNEQFF. The V gene is TRBV10-3, the J gene TRBJ2-1, with TRBD2 matching over 10 bases. This CDR3 comprises 16 residues. The V gene's germline CDR1 is ENHRY and CDR2 SYGVKD. Trimming cost V 6 bases and J 5 bases; bases outside gene matches: 10.

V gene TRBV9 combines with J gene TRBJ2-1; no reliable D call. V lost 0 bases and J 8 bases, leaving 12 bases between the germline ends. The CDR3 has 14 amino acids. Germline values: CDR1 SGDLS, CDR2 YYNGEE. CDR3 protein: CASSVGPFLHEQFF. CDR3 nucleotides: TGTGCCAGCAGCGTAGGACCTTTTCTCCATGAGCAGTTCTTC.

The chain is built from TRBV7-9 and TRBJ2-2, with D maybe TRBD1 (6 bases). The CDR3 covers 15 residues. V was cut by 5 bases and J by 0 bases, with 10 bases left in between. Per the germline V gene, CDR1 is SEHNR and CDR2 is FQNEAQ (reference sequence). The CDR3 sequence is CASSLQGTNTGELFF. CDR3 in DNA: TGTGCCAGCAGCCTACAGGGCACGAACACCGGGGAGCTGTTTTTT.

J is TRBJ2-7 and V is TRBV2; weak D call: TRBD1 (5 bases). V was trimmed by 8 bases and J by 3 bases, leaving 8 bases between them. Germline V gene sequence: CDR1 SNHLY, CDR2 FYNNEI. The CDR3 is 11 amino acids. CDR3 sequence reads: CASGGHYEQYF. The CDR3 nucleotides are TGTGCCAGCGGCGGACACTACGAGCAGTACTTC.

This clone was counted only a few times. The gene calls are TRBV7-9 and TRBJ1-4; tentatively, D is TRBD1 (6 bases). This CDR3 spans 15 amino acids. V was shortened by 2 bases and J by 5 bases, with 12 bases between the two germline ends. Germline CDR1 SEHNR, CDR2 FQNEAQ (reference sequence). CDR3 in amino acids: CASSLSLRGNEKLFF. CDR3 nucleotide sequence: TGTGCCAGCAGCTTAAGTCTCAGGGGAAATGAAAAACTGTTTTTT.